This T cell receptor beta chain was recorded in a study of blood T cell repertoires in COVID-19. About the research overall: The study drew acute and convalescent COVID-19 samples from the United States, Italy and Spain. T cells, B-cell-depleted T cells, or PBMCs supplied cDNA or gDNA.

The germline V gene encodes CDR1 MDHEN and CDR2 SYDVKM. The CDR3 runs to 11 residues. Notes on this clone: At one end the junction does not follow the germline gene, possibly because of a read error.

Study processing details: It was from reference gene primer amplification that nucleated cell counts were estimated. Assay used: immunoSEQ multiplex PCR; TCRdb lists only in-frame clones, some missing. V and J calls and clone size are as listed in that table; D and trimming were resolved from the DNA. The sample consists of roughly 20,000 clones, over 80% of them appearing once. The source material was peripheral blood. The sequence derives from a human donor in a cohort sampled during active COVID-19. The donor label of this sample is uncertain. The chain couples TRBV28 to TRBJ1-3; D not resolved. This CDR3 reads CASTGGTTIYF. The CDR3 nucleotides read TGTGCCAGCACAGGAGGAACCACCATATATTTT.